The following is a T cell receptor (beta chain) sequence with its context. This sample is part of a study of blood T cell repertoires in COVID-19. The overall study: Some COVID-19 samples were acute and others convalescent; all came from the United States, Italy and Spain. The cDNA or gDNA used as material had been derived from T cells, B-cell-depleted T cells, or PBMCs.

Original processing notes: Nucleated cell counts were estimated from reference gene primer amplification. Measured with immunoSEQ multiplex PCR; TCRdb has only the in-frame clones, and not every one. D and trimming come from the DNA, and the V and J calls and clone size come from that table. Of tens of thousands of clones listed, 85% to 95% are singletons. The CDR3 contains 13 residues. The V gene lost 2 bases and the J gene lost 3 bases, with 7 bases spanning the gap. Germline-derived CDR1 and CDR2 are KGHSH and LQKENI. The TCR comes from a man in his forties or fifties with acute or convalescent COVID-19. J is TRBJ1-1 and V is TRBV18; D ambiguous. Sequenced: peripheral blood. This CDR3 reads CASSPNGDTEAFF. DNA of the CDR3: TGTGCCAGCTCACCAAACGGGGACACTGAAGCTTTCTTT.